This is a list of T cell receptor beta chains from one sample in a study of patients and donors after allogeneic stem cell transplantation. Via MiXCR, TCRdb re-called the RT-PCR reads, giving one row per CDR3 protein. The table includes over 65,000 distinct CDR3 sequences, approximately 25% detected once. Sequencing was performed on blood, either unsorted or a sorted T cell fraction (not recorded which). The receptors here all came from a human donor who was either an allogeneic HSCT recipient or a stem cell or donor lymphocyte infusion donor (not recorded which). It is not recorded whose cells these are; they may come from a transplant donor. Each CDR3 is given with its conserved first and last residue. Each record gives: J gene, clone size, D gene, V gene, CDR3 protein, CDR3 DNA. D genes are given only for firm matches. For some rows the clone size is stated as once, few or many, or as a class when expanded; others skip it.

TRBJ1-1	-	TRBD1	TRBV4-1	CASSRLTGAAYTEAFF	TGCGCCAGCAGCCGCCTAACAGGGGCAGCGTACACTGAAGCTTTCTTT
TRBJ1-1	few	-	TRBV29-1	CSVEEGRIVEAFF	TGCAGCGTTGAAGAAGGGAGGATAGTTGAAGCTTTCTTT
TRBJ1-1	many	-	TRBV7-3	CASMRDPGPGEAFF	TGTGCCAGCATGCGGGACCCAGGACCGGGTGAAGCTTTCTTT
TRBJ2-3	few	-	TRBV20-1	CSARSGGGTDTQYF	TGCAGTGCTAGAAGTGGAGGGGGGACAGATACGCAGTATTTT
TRBJ1-2	-	-	TRBV30	CAWSVPTGATNYGYTF	TGTGCCTGGAGTGTACCGACAGGCGCAACTAACTATGGCTACACCTTC
TRBJ1-1	-	TRBD1	TRBV7-3	CASSPQGARTEAFF	TGTGCCAGCAGCCCGCAGGGGGCGAGGACTGAAGCTTTCTTT
TRBJ1-5	medium-sized	TRBD1	TRBV7-9	CASSPDRGPQHF	TGTGCCAGCAGCCCTGACAGGGGGCCCCAGCATTTT
TRBJ2-7	-	-	TRBV5-4	CASSTGPNEQYF	TGTGCCAGCAGCACCGGACCTAACGAGCAGTACTTC
TRBJ1-5	medium-sized	TRBD1	TRBV5-1	CASSPTTGVQPQHF	TGCGCCAGCAGCCCGACGACAGGGGTTCAGCCCCAGCATTTT
TRBJ2-5	few	-	TRBV5-1	CASSAPGSLETQYF	TGCGCCAGCAGCGCCCCGGGCAGTCTGGAGACCCAGTACTTC
TRBJ1-1	few	TRBD1	TRBV25-1	CASGRTGTDTEAFF	TGTGCCAGCGGACGGACAGGGACCGACACTGAAGCTTTCTTT
TRBJ1-2	-	TRBD1	TRBV11-2	CASSPPRQGLLHGYTF	TGTGCCAGCAGCCCCCCCCGACAGGGACTTTTGCATGGCTACACCTTC
TRBJ1-2	-	-	TRBV20-1	CSAERQGWDGYTF	TGCAGTGCTGAACGACAAGGCTGGGATGGCTACACCTTC
TRBJ1-3	few	TRBD1	TRBV12-3/TRBV12-4	CASRQKTGYSGNTIYF	TGTGCCAGCAGACAAAAGACAGGGTATTCTGGAAACACCATATATTTT
TRBJ1-5	few	-	TRBV10-3	CAISADGDQPQHF	TGTGCCATCAGCGCGGACGGCGATCAGCCCCAGCATTTT
TRBJ1-3	-	-	TRBV20-1	CSARDVTQGQGDTIYF	TGCAGTGCTAGAGATGTTACGCAGGGCCAAGGGGACACCATATATTTT
TRBJ2-5	-	-	TRBV5-6	CASSLRGRGETQYF	TGTGCCAGCAGCTTGAGGGGGAGAGGAGAGACCCAGTACTTC
TRBJ2-1	-	-	TRBV14	CASSPPWGDSFYNEQFF	TGTGCCAGCAGCCCCCCCTGGGGGGACTCATTTTACAATGAGCAGTTCTTC
TRBJ1-1	few	TRBD1	TRBV25-1	CASSERGQGAEAFF	TGTGCCAGCAGTGAAAGGGGACAGGGGGCTGAAGCTTTCTTT
TRBJ2-1	medium-sized	-	TRBV20-1	CSGYFSGYNEQFF	TGCAGTGGTTATTTTAGCGGTTACAATGAGCAGTTCTTC
TRBJ1-1	few	-	TRBV18	CASSPGWHSTEAFF	TGTGCCAGCTCACCAGGGTGGCATTCGACTGAAGCTTTCTTT
TRBJ1-1	few	TRBD1	TRBV5-1	CASSPEGQDQAFF	TGCGCCAGCAGCCCGGAAGGACAGGACCAAGCTTTCTTT
TRBJ2-3	-	-	TRBV4-1	CASSQPKVRRSTDTQYF	TGCGCCAGCAGCCAGCCGAAAGTGAGGAGAAGCACAGATACGCAGTATTTT
TRBJ2-7	few	-	TRBV3-1	CASENHGDNYEQYF	TGTGCCAGCGAAAATCACGGGGACAACTACGAGCAGTACTTC
TRBJ1-2	-	-	TRBV5-1	CASSLMVGDYGYTF	TGCGCCAGCAGCTTGATGGTCGGGGACTATGGCTACACCTTC
TRBJ2-3	few	-	TRBV12-3/TRBV12-4	CASSLFVTGDTQYF	TGTGCCAGCAGTTTATTCGTCACAGGGGATACGCAGTATTTT
TRBJ2-3	-	-	TRBV29-1	CSVEGARVSTDTQYF	TGCAGCGTTGAAGGGGCCCGGGTGAGCACAGATACGCAGTATTTT
TRBJ1-4	many	-	TRBV5-5	CASSLFYTATNEKLFF	TGTGCCAGCAGCTTGTTTTATACTGCAACTAATGAAAAACTGTTTTTT
TRBJ1-2	once	-	TRBV6-5	CASSSTWPRGDYGYTF	TGTGCCAGCAGTTCCACGTGGCCACGAGGGGATTATGGCTACACCTTC
TRBJ2-1	few	TRBD2	TRBV12-3/TRBV12-4	CASTAGGYNEQFF	TGTGCCAGCACAGCGGGAGGCTACAATGAGCAGTTCTTC
TRBJ1-5	few	-	TRBV5-5	CASSRVTSDQPQHF	TGTGCCAGCAGCCGTGTGACATCCGATCAGCCCCAGCATTTT
TRBJ2-7	many	-	TRBV5-1	CASSFQGGGYEQYF	TGCGCCAGCAGCTTTCAGGGTGGGGGCTACGAGCAGTACTTC
TRBJ2-3	few	-	TRBV10-3	CAISEPPTGGWTDTQYF	TGTGCCATCAGCGAACCTCCTACAGGTGGTTGGACAGATACGCAGTATTTT
TRBJ2-3	-	-	TRBV18	CASSSTGYTDTQYF	TGTGCCAGCTCATCGACAGGTTACACAGATACGCAGTATTTT
TRBJ2-7	few	-	TRBV20-1	CSARANIHESSYEQYF	TGCAGTGCTAGAGCTAATATTCACGAAAGCTCATACGAGCAGTACTTC
TRBJ2-1	-	TRBD2	TRBV20-1	CSALSERENGNEQFF	TGCAGTGCCCTCTCGGAGCGGGAGAACGGAAATGAGCAGTTCTTC